A single sample is the source of the 5 T cell receptor beta chains below, sequenced in a study of blood T cell repertoires in COVID-19. Clones were sequenced by immunoSEQ multiplex PCR, and TCRdb holds only the in-frame ones, with some missing. The sample yields approximately 70,000 clones, 80% seen once. The sequencing input was peripheral blood. The source of these receptors is an older man who had recovered from COVID-19.

The chain uses TRBV2 and TRBJ1-1; D gene uncertain. The germline CDR1 and CDR2 sequences are SNHLY and FYNNEI. Trimming removed 6 bases at V and 1 base at J, with 9 bases between. CDR3 length: 13 residues. CDR3 coding DNA: TGTGCCAGCAGGGCGACACGGAACACTGAAGCTTTCTTT. Amino acids: CASRATRNTEAFF.

The chain is built from TRBV7-3 and TRBJ1-1; unclear D gene. Trimming cost V 5 bases and J 1 base, with 8 bases left between them. The CDR3 runs to 13 residues. The germline V gene encodes CDR1 SGHTA and CDR2 FQGTGA. DNA of the CDR3: TGTGCCAGCAGCCCACAGCCGAACACTGAAGCTTTCTTT. It translates to CASSPQPNTEAFF.

This chain uses TRBV6-6 with TRBJ1-2; D uncertain. Germline values: CDR1 MNHNY, CDR2 SVGAGI (reference sequence). The CDR3 loop spans 15 amino acids. The V and J ends lost 0 bases and 1 base respectively, with 9 bases between them. The CDR3 sequence is CASSYSTQNNYGYTF. The CDR3 bases are TGTGCCAGCAGTTACTCGACTCAGAATAACTATGGCTACACCTTC.

Notes on this clone: Different DNA sequences within this sample yield the same CDR3. This chain connects TRBV4-1 to TRBJ2-1; maybe TRBD2 (5 bases). The germline V gene has CDR1 MGHRA and CDR2 YSYEKL. The CDR3 consists of 13 residues. Trimming stripped 4 bases from V and 6 bases from J, with 10 bases between. CDR3 in DNA: TGCGCCAGCAGCCTCCGAAGCGGCAATGAGCAGTTCTTC. Amino acid sequence: CASSLRSGNEQFF.

J is TRBJ2-7 and V is TRBV11-2; TRBD2 matches at 15 bases. Germline V gives CDR1 SGHAT, CDR2 FQNNGV. The V and J ends lost 5 bases and 0 bases, in that order; junction bases with no gene match: 11. The CDR3 has 19 residues. In DNA, the CDR3 is TGTGCCAGCAGCATACAGGTCGGGACTAGCGGGAGGCCCTCCTACGAGCAGTACTTC. Translation: CASSIQVGTSGRPSYEQYF.